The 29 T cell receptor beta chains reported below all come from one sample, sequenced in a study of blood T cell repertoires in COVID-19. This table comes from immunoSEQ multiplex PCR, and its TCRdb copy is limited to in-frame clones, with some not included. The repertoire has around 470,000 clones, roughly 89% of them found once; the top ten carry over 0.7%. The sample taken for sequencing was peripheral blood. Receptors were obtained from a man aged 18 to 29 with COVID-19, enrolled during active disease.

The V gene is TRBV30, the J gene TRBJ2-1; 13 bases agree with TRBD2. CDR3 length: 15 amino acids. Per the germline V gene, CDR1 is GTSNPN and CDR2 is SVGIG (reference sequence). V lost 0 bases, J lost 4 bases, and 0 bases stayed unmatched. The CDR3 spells CAWSVLAGGYNEQFF. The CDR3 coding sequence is TGTGCCTGGAGTGTACTAGCGGGAGGGTACAATGAGCAGTTCTTC.

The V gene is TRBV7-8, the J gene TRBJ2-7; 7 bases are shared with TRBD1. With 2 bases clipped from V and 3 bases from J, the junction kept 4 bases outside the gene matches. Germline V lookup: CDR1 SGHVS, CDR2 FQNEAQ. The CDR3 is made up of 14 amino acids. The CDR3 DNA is TGTGCCAGCAGCTTAATGAGACAGGGCTACGAGCAGTACTTC. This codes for CASSLMRQGYEQYF. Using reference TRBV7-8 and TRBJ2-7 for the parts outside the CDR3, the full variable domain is GAGVSQSPRYKVAKRGQDVALRCDPISGHVSLFWYQQALGQGPEFLTYFQNEAQLDKSGLPSDRFFAERPEGSVSTLKIQRTQQEDSAVYLCASSLMRQGYEQYFGPGTRLTVT.

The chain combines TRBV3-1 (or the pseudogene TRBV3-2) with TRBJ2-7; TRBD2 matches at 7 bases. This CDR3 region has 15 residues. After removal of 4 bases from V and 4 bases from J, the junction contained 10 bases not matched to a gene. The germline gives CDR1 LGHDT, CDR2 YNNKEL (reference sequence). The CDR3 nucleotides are TGTGCCAGCAGCCTGGGATTCGGACTAGGATACGAGCAGTACTTC. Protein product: CASSLGFGLGYEQYF.

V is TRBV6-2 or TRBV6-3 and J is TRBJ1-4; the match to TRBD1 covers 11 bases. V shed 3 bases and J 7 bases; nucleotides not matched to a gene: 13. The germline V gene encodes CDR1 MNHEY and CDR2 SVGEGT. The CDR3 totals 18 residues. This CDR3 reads CASSYSRGQGARAEKLFF. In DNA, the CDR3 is TGTGCCAGCAGTTATTCAAGAGGACAGGGGGCGCGTGCTGAAAAACTGTTTTTT.

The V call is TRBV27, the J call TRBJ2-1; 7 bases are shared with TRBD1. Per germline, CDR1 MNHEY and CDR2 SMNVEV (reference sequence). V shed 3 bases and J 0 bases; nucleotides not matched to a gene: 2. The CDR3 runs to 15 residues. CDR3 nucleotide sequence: TGTGCCAGCAGTTTGGACAGGAGCTCCTACAATGAGCAGTTCTTC. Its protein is CASSLDRSSYNEQFF.

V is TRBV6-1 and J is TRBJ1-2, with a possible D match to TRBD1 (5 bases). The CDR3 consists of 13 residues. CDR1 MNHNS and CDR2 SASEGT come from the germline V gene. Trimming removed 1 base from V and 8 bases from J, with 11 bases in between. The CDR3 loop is CASSEGRALGYTF. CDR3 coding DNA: TGTGCCAGCAGTGAAGGCAGGGCCCTAGGCTACACCTTC.

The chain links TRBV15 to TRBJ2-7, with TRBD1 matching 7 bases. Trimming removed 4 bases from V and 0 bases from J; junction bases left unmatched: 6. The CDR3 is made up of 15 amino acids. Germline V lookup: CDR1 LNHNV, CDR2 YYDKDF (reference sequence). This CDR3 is CATSIGQDSSYEQYF. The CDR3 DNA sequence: TGTGCCACCAGCATAGGACAGGACAGCTCCTACGAGCAGTACTTC.

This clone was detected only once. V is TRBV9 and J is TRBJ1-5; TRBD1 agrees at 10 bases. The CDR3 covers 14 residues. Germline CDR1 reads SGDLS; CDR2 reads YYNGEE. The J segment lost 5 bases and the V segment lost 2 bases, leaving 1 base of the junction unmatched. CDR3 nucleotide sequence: TGTGCCAGCAGCGTTGGGACAGGGGATCAGCCCCAGCATTTT. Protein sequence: CASSVGTGDQPQHF.

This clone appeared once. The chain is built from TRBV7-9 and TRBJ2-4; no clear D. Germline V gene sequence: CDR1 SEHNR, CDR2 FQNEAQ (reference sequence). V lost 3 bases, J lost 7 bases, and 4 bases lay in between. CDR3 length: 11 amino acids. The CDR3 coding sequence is TGTGCCAGCAGCTTGGGCAACATTCAGTACTTC. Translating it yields CASSLGNIQYF.

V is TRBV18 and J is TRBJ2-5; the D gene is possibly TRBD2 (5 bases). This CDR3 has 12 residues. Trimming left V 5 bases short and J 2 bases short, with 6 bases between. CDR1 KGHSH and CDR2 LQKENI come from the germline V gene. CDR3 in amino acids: CASSREQETQYF. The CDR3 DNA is TGTGCCAGCTCAAGGGAGCAAGAGACCCAGTACTTC.

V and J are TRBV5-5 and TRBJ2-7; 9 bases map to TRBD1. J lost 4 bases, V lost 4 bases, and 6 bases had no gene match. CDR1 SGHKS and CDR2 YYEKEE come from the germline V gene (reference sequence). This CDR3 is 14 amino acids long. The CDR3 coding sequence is TGTGCCAGCAGCGCCGGACAGGGGAGGTACGAGCAGTACTTC. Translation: CASSAGQGRYEQYF.

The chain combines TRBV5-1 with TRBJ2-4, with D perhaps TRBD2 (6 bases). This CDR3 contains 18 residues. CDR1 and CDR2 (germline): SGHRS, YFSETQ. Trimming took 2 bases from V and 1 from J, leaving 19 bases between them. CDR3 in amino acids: CASSLGVRGGRAKNIQYF. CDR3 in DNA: TGCGCCAGCAGCTTAGGGGTCCGGGGAGGCAGGGCCAAAAACATTCAGTACTTC. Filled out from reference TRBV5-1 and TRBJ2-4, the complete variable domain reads KAGVTQTPRYLIKTRGQQVTLSCSPISGHRSVSWYQQTPGQGLQFLFEYFSETQRNKGNFPGRFSGRQFSNSRSEMNVSTLELGDSALYLCASSLGVRGGRAKNIQYFGAGTRLSVL.

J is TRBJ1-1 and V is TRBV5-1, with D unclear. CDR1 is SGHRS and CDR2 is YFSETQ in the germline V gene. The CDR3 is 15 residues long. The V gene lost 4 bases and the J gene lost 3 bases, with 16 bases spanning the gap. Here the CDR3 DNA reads TGCGCCAGCAGCGCCCAACGGGGTGGGGACACTGAAGCTTTCTTT. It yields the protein CASSAQRGGDTEAFF.

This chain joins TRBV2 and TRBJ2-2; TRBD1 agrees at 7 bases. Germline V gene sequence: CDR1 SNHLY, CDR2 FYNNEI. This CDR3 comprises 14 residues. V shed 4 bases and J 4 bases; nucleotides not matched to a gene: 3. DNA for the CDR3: TGTGCCAGCAGTGTAGACAGGGCCACCGGGGAGCTGTTTTTT. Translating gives CASSVDRATGELFF.

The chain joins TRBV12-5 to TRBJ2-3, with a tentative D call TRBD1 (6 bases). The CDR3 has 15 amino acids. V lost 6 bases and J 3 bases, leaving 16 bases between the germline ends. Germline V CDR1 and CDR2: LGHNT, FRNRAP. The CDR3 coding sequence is TGTGCTAGTGGCCCCGACAGGACCCAAACAGATACGCAGTATTTT. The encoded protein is CASGPDRTQTDTQYF.

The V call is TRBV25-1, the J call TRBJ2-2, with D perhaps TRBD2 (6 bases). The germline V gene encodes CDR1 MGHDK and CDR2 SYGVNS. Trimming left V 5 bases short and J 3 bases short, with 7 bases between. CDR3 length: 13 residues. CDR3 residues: CASSWGDTGELFF. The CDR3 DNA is TGTGCCAGCAGTTGGGGGGACACCGGGGAGCTGTTTTTT.

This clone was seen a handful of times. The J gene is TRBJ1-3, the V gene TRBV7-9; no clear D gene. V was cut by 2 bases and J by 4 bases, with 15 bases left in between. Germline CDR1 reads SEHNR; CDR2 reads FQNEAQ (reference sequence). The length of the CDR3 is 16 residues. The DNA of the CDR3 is TGTGCCAGCAGCTTATCTCTGAGGGTGGACGGAAACACCATATATTTT. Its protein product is CASSLSLRVDGNTIYF.

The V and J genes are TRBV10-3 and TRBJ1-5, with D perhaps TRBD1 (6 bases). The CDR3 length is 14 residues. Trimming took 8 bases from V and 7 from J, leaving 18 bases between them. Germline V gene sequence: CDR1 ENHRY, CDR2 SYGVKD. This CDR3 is CAIRPDSLEQPQHF. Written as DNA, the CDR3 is TGTGCCATCCGCCCGGACAGCTTGGAACAGCCCCAGCATTTT.

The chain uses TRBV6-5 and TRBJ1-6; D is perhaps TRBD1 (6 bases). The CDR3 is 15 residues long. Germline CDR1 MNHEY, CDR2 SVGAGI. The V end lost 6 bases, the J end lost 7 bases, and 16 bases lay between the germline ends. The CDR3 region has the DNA TGTGCCAGCAGACCCTGGACAGCCGAAAATTCACCCCTCCACTTT. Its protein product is CASRPWTAENSPLHF.

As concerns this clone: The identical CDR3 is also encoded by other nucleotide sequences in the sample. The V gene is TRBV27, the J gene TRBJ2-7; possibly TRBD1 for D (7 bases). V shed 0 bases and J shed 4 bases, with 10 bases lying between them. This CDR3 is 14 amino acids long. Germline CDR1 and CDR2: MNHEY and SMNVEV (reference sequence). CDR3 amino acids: CASSLSPGGYEQYF. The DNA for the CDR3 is TGTGCCAGCAGTTTATCGCCAGGGGGGTACGAGCAGTACTTC.

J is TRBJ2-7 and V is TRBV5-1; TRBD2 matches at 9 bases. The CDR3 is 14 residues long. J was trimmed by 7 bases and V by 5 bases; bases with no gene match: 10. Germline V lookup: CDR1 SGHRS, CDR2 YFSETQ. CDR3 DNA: TGCGCCAGCAGGGGGGCTAGCGGGAAGGAGGAGCAGTACTTC. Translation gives CASRGASGKEEQYF.

This chain's CDR3 is CASSVLAGGAGELFF. CDR3 nucleotides: TGTGCCAGCAGTGTTTTAGCGGGAGGGGCCGGGGAGCTGTTTTTT. The chain employs TRBV2 and TRBJ2-2; TRBD2 matches 11 bases. J lost 6 bases, V lost 4 bases, and 4 bases had no gene match. CDR3 length: 15 residues. Germline CDR1 and CDR2: SNHLY and FYNNEI.

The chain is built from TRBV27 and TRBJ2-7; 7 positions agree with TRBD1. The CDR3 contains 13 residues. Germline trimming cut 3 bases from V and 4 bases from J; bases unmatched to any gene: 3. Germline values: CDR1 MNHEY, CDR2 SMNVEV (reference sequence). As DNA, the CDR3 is TGTGCCAGCAGTTTTGGACAGGATTACGAGCAGTACTTC. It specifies CASSFGQDYEQYF.

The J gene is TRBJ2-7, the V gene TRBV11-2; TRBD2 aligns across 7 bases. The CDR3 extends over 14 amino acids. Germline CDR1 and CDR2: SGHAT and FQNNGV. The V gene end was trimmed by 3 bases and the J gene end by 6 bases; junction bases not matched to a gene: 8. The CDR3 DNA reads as TGTGCCAGCAGCTTCCCAGCCGGGGGGACCGAGCAGTACTTC. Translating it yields CASSFPAGGTEQYF.

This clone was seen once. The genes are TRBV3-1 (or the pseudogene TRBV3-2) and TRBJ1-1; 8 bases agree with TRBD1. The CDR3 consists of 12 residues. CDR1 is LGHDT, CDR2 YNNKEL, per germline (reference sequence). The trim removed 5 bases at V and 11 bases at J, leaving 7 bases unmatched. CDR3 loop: CASSIGQGRAFF. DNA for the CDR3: TGTGCCAGCAGCATAGGACAGGGCCGGGCTTTCTTT.

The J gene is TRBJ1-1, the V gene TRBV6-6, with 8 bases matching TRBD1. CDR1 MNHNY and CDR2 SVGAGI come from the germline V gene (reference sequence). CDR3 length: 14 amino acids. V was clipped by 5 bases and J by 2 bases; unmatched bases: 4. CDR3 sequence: CASSTGQANTEAFF. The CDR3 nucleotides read TGTGCCAGCAGTACGGGACAGGCTAACACTGAAGCTTTCTTT.

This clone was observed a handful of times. The CDR3 is CASSPRTGEETQYF. In nucleotides, the CDR3 is TGTGCCAGCTCACCCCGGACAGGGGAAGAGACCCAGTACTTC. The chain recombines TRBV18 with TRBJ2-5; 9 bases are a match to TRBD1. Germline trimming cut 3 bases from V and 3 bases from J; bases unmatched to any gene: 2. The CDR3 extends over 14 amino acids. Germline CDR1 reads KGHSH; CDR2 reads LQKENI.

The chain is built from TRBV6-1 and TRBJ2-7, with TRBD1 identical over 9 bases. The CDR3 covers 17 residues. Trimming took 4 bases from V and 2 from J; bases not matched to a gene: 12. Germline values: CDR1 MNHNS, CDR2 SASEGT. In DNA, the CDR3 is TGTGCCAGCAGTGGGGGGCATCGGGACAGGGTCGCCTACGAGCAGTACTTC. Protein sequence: CASSGGHRDRVAYEQYF.

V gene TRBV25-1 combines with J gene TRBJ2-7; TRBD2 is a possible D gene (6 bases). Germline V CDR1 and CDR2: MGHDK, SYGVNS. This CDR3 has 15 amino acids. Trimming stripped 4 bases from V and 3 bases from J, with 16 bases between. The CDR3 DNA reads TGTGCCAGCAGTGCGTCCGGGACGGGGGTCTACGAGCAGTACTTC. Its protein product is CASSASGTGVYEQYF.